The subject of this entry is one TCR beta chain. The data belong to a study of PD-L1 blockade in urothelial cancer. Profiling relied on immunoSEQ multiplex PCR, and the TCRdb table lists in-frame clones only, not all of them. The sample holds roughly 90,000 clones, 85% to 95% seen once. V shed 8 bases and J 6 bases; nucleotides not matched to a gene: 5. Germline V gives CDR1 SSHAT, CDR2 FNYEAQ (reference sequence). CDR3 length equals 13 residues. The chain recombines TRBV7-7 with TRBJ2-1; 9 nucleotides agree with TRBD1. Specimen: PBMCs, collected around atezolizumab (anti-PD-L1) treatment. The TCR originated in a man in his fifties or sixties with urothelial cancer. The CDR3 nucleotides read TGTGCCAGCGGACAGGGGTTGGGCAATGAGCAGTTCTTC. Translating it yields CASGQGLGNEQFF.